Shown below are 25 T cell receptor beta chains from a single sample sequenced in a study of T cells expressing NK-cell markers. Reprocessing the 5' RACE reads, TCRdb reports a single entry for every CDR3 protein and omits DNA. The sample includes 500,000 to 600,000 distinct CDR3 sequences. Source material: blood T cells: a sorted CD56 or NKG2C T cell subset, CD4+ or CD8+ T cells, or bulk PBMC T cells (not recorded which). The receptors shown here come from a man younger than 30 in good health.

This rearrangement joins TRBV4-3 to TRBJ2-7; the TRBD2 assignment by TCRdb is unverifiable without DNA. This CDR3 is built from 14 residues. The germline V gene encodes CDR1 LGHNA and CDR2 YSLEER. CDR3 residues: CASSQRDHYYEQYF.

The gene calls are TRBV28 and TRBJ1-2; there is no DNA to check the TCRdb D call of TRBD1. The V gene's germline CDR1 is MDHEN and CDR2 SYDVKM. There are 15 residues in the CDR3. The CDR3 sequence is CASSLLDRDGYGYTF.

V gene TRBV29-1 combines with J gene TRBJ2-3; the TCRdb D gene call, TRBD1, has no DNA to confirm it. This CDR3 contains 17 residues. CDR1 and CDR2 from the germline V gene are SQVTM and ANQGSEA. CDR3 amino acids: CSVEAGESGPSTDTQYF.

CDR3 amino acids: CATRGGSSYNEQFF. V usage is TRBV5-1 and J usage is TRBJ2-1; without DNA, the TCRdb call of TRBD1 cannot be checked. Germline V gives CDR1 SGHRS, CDR2 YFSETQ. The CDR3 spans 14 residues.

The chain employs TRBV10-3 and TRBJ1-5; the D call from TCRdb, TRBD1, cannot be confirmed without DNA. This CDR3 spans 14 amino acids. CDR1 ENHRY and CDR2 SYGVKD come from the germline V gene. The CDR3 loop reads CAISEGDRAEPQHF.

The chain links TRBV29-1 to TRBJ2-1. The CDR3 is made up of 16 amino acids. Germline CDR1 is SQVTM and CDR2 is ANQGSEA. This CDR3 reads CSVDGFRGASYNEQFF.

The chain uses TRBV29-1 and TRBJ2-1. CDR3 length: 13 amino acids. Germline V gene data show CDR1 as SQVTM and CDR2 as ANQGSEA. The CDR3 is CSVEVVTSNEQFF.

This chain connects TRBV3-1 to TRBJ2-1. The germline V gene encodes CDR1 LGHDT and CDR2 YNNKEL (reference sequence). The CDR3 sequence is 17 residues long. The CDR3 spells CASSQDTWGSSYNEQFF.

This chain connects TRBV29-1 to TRBJ1-6; TCRdb proposes TRBD1, but this gene call is untestable without DNA. This CDR3 region has 14 residues. From germline, CDR1 is SQVTM and CDR2 ANQGSEA. This CDR3 reads CSVKGQGGNSPLHF.

This chain connects TRBV28 to TRBJ2-3. Germline V lookup: CDR1 MDHEN, CDR2 SYDVKM. This CDR3 region has 14 residues. CDR3 in amino acids: CASKRWRYTDTQYF.

The gene calls are TRBV6-1 and TRBJ2-1; the D gene TCRdb calls, TRBD2, cannot be checked with no DNA. CDR1 and CDR2 from the germline V gene are MNHNS and SASEGT. The CDR3 has 16 amino acids. This CDR3 is CASSQPTSGSLHEQFF.

The genes are TRBV5-1 and TRBJ2-2; no DNA is available, so the TRBD2 call from TCRdb remains unchecked. The CDR3 has 16 residues. Germline CDR1 is SGHRS and CDR2 is YFSETQ. The CDR3 loop is CASSFYSGQAPGELFF.

The V call is TRBV19, the J call TRBJ2-7; the D gene TCRdb calls, TRBD1, cannot be checked with no DNA. The CDR3 sequence is 15 residues long. Germline V gene sequence: CDR1 LNHDA, CDR2 SQIVND (reference sequence). Here the CDR3 reads CASSIVQGAEDEQYF.

V gene TRBV24-1 combines with J gene TRBJ1-1; the TCRdb D gene call, TRBD1, has no DNA to confirm it. The germline CDR1 and CDR2 sequences are KGHDR and SFDVKD. The CDR3 extends over 14 amino acids. This CDR3 reads CATSDAGQNTEAFF.

The chain uses TRBV12-3 or TRBV12-4 and TRBJ2-3. The length of the CDR3 is 15 residues. The CDR3 loop reads CASSSEATSTDTQYF.

The V call is TRBV5-6, the J call TRBJ2-1; TCRdb gives TRBD2 as the D gene, but with no DNA this cannot be confirmed. Germline CDR1 is SGHDT and CDR2 is YYEEEE. The length of the CDR3 is 15 residues. CDR3: CASSSTSDPWHEQFF.

The V and J genes are TRBV12-3 or TRBV12-4 and TRBJ2-3; TCRdb gives TRBD1 as the D gene, but with no DNA this cannot be confirmed. CDR3 length equals 16 residues. The CDR3 is CARGLFRTGITDTQYF.

This sequence joins TRBV12-3 or TRBV12-4 and TRBJ1-5; TCRdb gives TRBD1 as the D gene, but with no DNA this cannot be confirmed. The CDR3 has 16 amino acids. CDR3 amino acids: CASSWGTGGTNQPQHF.

The J gene is TRBJ2-1, the V gene TRBV15; TCRdb proposes TRBD1, but this gene call is untestable without DNA. CDR3 size: 16 residues. In germline, CDR1 is LNHNV, CDR2 YYDKDF (reference sequence). This chain's CDR3 is CATSRGAGTGFNEQFF.

V gene TRBV20-1 combines with J gene TRBJ2-3; checking the TCRdb D call of TRBD2 is not possible without DNA. Germline values: CDR1 DFQATT, CDR2 SNEGSKA (reference sequence). The CDR3 has 14 residues. The CDR3 loop is CSAPEGSGRDTQYF.

This CDR3 is CASSRPGGSPYEQYF. The genes are TRBV7-9 and TRBJ2-7; TCRdb names TRBD1, which stays unverified in the absence of DNA. Germline V gene data show CDR1 as SEHNR and CDR2 as FQNEAQ (reference sequence). The CDR3 spans 15 residues.

The V and J genes are TRBV2 and TRBJ2-1; the D call of TRBD1 rests on TCRdb alone, since no DNA is present to check it. Germline CDR1 is SNHLY and CDR2 is FYNNEI. This CDR3 has 14 amino acids. The CDR3 loop reads CASRYTGRYNEQFF. The complete variable domain, with remaining parts taken from reference TRBV2 and TRBJ2-1, reads EPEVTQTPSHQVTQMGQEVILRCVPISNHLYFYWYRQILGQKVEFLVSFYNNEISEKSEIFDDQFSVERPDGSNFTLKIRSTKLEDSAMYFCASRYTGRYNEQFFGPGTRLTVL.

V is TRBV25-1 and J is TRBJ2-5; TCRdb picks TRBD1, but there is no DNA to check that call. The CDR3 length is 14 residues. Germline V gives CDR1 MGHDK, CDR2 SYGVNS. Here the CDR3 reads CASTYGTGGQTQYF.

This chain joins TRBV2 and TRBJ1-6. This CDR3 has 12 amino acids. Germline values: CDR1 SNHLY, CDR2 FYNNEI. The CDR3: CASSATSSPLHF. Full variable domain (rest looked up from reference TRBV2 and TRBJ1-6): EPEVTQTPSHQVTQMGQEVILRCVPISNHLYFYWYRQILGQKVEFLVSFYNNEISEKSEIFDDQFSVERPDGSNFTLKIRSTKLEDSAMYFCASSATSSPLHFGNGTRLTVT.

V is TRBV27 and J is TRBJ2-1; the TCRdb D gene call, TRBD1, has no DNA to confirm it. This CDR3 spans 16 amino acids. CDR1 and CDR2 (germline): MNHEY, SMNVEV (reference sequence). This chain's CDR3 is CASSSNGQGAYNEQFF.